Below, 10 T cell receptor beta chains from the same sample are listed, as sequenced in a study of blood T cells in healthy people across ages. Sample-barcoded 5' priming and a J-beta primer mix drove a second PCR of roughly 7 to 11 cycles. MiXCR, applied by TCRdb to the 5' RACE reads, yields one record per CDR3 protein. The table records some 800,000 distinct CDR3 sequences, around 43% of them present only once. Source material: blood. These receptors all stem from a man aged 55 to 70 in good health.

The chain recombines TRBV7-9 with TRBJ2-2; TRBD2 might be the D (6 bases). With 2 bases removed from V and 1 base from J, the gap between germline ends came to 11 bases. The germline V gene encodes CDR1 SEHNR and CDR2 FQNEAQ (reference sequence). The CDR3 length is 16 residues. The CDR3 bases are TGTGCCAGCAGCTTACAGCTAGCGAAGAACACCGGGGAGCTGTTTTTT. Protein sequence: CASSLQLAKNTGELFF.

This sequence joins TRBV7-9 and TRBJ2-6, with D possibly TRBD2 on 5 matching bases. CDR1 and CDR2 from the germline V gene are SEHNR and FQNEAQ (reference sequence). The CDR3 length is 15 residues. Trimming took off 2 bases at V and 3 bases at J, with 8 bases between the two ends. The CDR3 DNA is TGTGCCAGCAGCTTACGAGGGCATGGGGCCAACGTCCTGACTTTC. Its protein product is CASSLRGHGANVLTF. Together with reference TRBV7-9 and TRBJ2-6, the CDR3 gives the full variable domain: DTGVSQNPRHKITKRGQNVTFRCDPISEHNRLYWYRQTLGQGPEFLTYFQNEAQLEKSRLLSDRFSAERPKGSFSTLEIQRTEQGDSAMYLCASSLRGHGANVLTFGAGSRLTVL.

This clonotype was recorded many times. V and J are TRBV6-6 and TRBJ2-5; a possible D gene is TRBD1 (5 bases). Germline V gene data show CDR1 as MNHNY and CDR2 as SVGAGI (reference sequence). Trimming took off 6 bases at V and 1 base at J, with 15 bases between the two ends. This CDR3 has 15 residues. CDR3 coding DNA: TGTGCCAGCAGGCCAAACCGGACACCCCAAGAGACCCAGTACTTC. Protein product: CASRPNRTPQETQYF.

This clonotype came up a few times. The J gene is TRBJ2-4, the V gene TRBV10-3, with 10 nucleotides matching TRBD1. The DNA matches TRBJ2-7 better at its end, which makes the J call doubtful. This CDR3 region has 13 residues. Germline V gives CDR1 ENHRY, CDR2 SYGVKD. The DNA of the CDR3 is TGTGCCATCAACGGACAGGGGGCCTACGAGCAGTACTTC. Protein: CAINGQGAYEQYF.

The rearrangement uses TRBV20-1 and TRBJ1-2; D not certain. Germline V lookup: CDR1 DFQATT, CDR2 SNEGSKA (reference sequence). V was shortened by 6 bases and J by 8 bases, with 16 bases between the two germline ends. This CDR3 comprises 12 residues. CDR3 DNA sequence: TGCAGTGCCCAGAAGGGTTTAGACGGCTACACCTTC. Translation gives CSAQKGLDGYTF.

This clonotype was seen a handful of times. The chain has TRBV20-1 and TRBJ2-3; the match to TRBD1 covers 8 bases. Germline CDR1 and CDR2: DFQATT and SNEGSKA (reference sequence). J was trimmed by 5 bases and V by 2 bases; bases with no gene match: 9. This CDR3 spans 15 amino acids. The CDR3 spells CSARRGGRGQDTQYF. CDR3 nucleotides: TGCAGTGCTAGAAGGGGAGGCAGGGGGCAAGATACGCAGTATTTT.

The genes are TRBV7-2 and TRBJ1-6; D gene uncertain. V lost 2 bases and J 8 bases, leaving 10 bases between the germline ends. Germline-derived CDR1 and CDR2 are SGHTA and FQGNSA. This CDR3 region has 14 residues. DNA for the CDR3: TGTGCCAGCAGCTTAAATGGGGTTGATTCACCCCTCCACTTT. Residues: CASSLNGVDSPLHF.

The genes are TRBV2 and TRBJ2-7; 8 nucleotides line up with TRBD2. The CDR3 contains 13 residues. V shed 8 bases, J shed 5 bases, and the junction held 8 bases outside the gene matches. Germline CDR1 and CDR2: SNHLY and FYNNEI. CDR3 coding DNA: TGTGCCAGCCTTATTAGCGGGGCCCACGAGCAGTACTTC. Translating gives CASLISGAHEQYF. Full variable domain (rest looked up from reference TRBV2 and TRBJ2-7): EPEVTQTPSHQVTQMGQEVILRCVPISNHLYFYWYRQILGQKVEFLVSFYNNEISEKSEIFDDQFSVERPDGSNFTLKIRSTKLEDSAMYFCASLISGAHEQYFGPGTRLTVT.

This clonotype was recorded at least ten times. J is TRBJ2-7 and V is TRBV5-1; D uncertain. Trimming took off 4 bases at V and 1 base at J, with 9 bases between the two ends. The germline V gene encodes CDR1 SGHRS and CDR2 YFSETQ. This CDR3 is 13 amino acids long. The CDR3 loop is CASSVAASYEQYF. CDR3 coding DNA: TGCGCCAGCAGCGTGGCCGCTTCCTACGAGCAGTACTTC.

This clonotype was observed a handful of times. As DNA, the CDR3 is TGTGCCACCAGTGACTCCTCGGGGAACCAAGAGACCCAGTACTTC. Translation: CATSDSSGNQETQYF. The chain employs TRBV24-1 and TRBJ2-5, with a tentative D call TRBD2 (5 bases). The CDR3 consists of 15 residues. The V and J ends lost 4 bases and 0 bases respectively, with 11 bases between them. Germline loops: CDR1 KGHDR, CDR2 SFDVKD.